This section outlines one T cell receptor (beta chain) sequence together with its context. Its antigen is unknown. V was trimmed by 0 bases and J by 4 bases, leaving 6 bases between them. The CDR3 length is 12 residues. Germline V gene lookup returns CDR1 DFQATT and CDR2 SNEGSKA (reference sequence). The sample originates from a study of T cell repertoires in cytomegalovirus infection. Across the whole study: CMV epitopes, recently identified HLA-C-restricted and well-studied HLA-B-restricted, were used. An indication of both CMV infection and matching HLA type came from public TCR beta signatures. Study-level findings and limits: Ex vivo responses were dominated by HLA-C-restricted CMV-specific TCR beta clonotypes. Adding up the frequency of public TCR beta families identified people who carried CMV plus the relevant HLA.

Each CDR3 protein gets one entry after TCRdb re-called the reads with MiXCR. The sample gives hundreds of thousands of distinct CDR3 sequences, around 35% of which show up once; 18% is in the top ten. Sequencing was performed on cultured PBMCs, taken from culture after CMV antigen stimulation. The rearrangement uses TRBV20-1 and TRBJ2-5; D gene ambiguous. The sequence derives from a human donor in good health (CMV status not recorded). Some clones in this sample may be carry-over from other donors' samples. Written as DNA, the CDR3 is TGCAGTGCTAGAGATTCAAGAGAGACCCAGTACTTC. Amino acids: CSARDSRETQYF.